The 27 T cell receptor beta chains reported below all come from one sample, sequenced in a study of T-cell reconstitution after alpha-beta-depleted transplantation in children. The authors prepared the TCRbeta library with unique molecular identifiers. TCRdb re-called the PCR reads through MiXCR, storing one row per CDR3 protein. The sample shows about 640,000 distinct CDR3 sequences, roughly 15% of them seen only once. The sequences come from PBMCs from the stem cell graft donor, collected from the stem cell graft. The receptors stem from a human donor who donated a stem cell graft to a child with acute myeloid leukemia.

This clonotype was counted many times. The chain joins TRBV29-1 to TRBJ2-1; possibly TRBD1 for D (6 bases). CDR1 SQVTM and CDR2 ANQGSEA come from the germline V gene. This CDR3 is 16 amino acids long. V lost 7 bases to trimming and J lost 6 bases, with 25 bases between them. In nucleotides, the CDR3 is TGCAGCGCCAGACGAACCTCAGGACAGAGGGGCAATGAGCAGTTCTTC. Encoded protein: CSARRTSGQRGNEQFF.

This clonotype was observed a handful of times. CDR3 loop: CSARVSGTSGGEQFF. As DNA, the CDR3 is TGCAGTGCTAGAGTTTCCGGGACTAGCGGGGGCGAGCAGTTCTTC. This chain connects TRBV20-1 to TRBJ2-1; 14 bases fit TRBD2. The V segment lost 1 base and the J segment 10 bases; nucleotides outside the gene matches: 6. Per germline, CDR1 DFQATT and CDR2 SNEGSKA (reference sequence). CDR3 size: 15 residues.

J is TRBJ2-1 and V is TRBV7-6; 10 bases match TRBD1. Germline CDR1 SGHVS, CDR2 FNYEAQ. V shed 6 bases and J 7 bases; nucleotides not matched to a gene: 3. The CDR3 sequence is 13 residues long. CDR3 residues: CASRDRGGNEQFF. The CDR3, as DNA: TGTGCCAGCAGGGACAGGGGGGGAAATGAGCAGTTCTTC.

This clonotype was found a few times. This sequence joins TRBV28 and TRBJ2-1; tentative D call: TRBD2 (5 bases). The CDR3 is 13 residues long. Trimming removed 3 bases from V and 12 bases from J, with 15 bases in between. Germline CDR1 is MDHEN and CDR2 is SYDVKM. The CDR3 is CASSLPVLGGQFF. The CDR3 DNA follows: TGTGCCAGCAGTTTGCCCGTCCTCGGAGGGCAGTTCTTC.

In DNA form, the CDR3 reads TGCGCCAGCAGTTCGGGCCGAACTCCAACCGGGGAGCTGTTTTTT. Protein product: CASSSGRTPTGELFF. V is TRBV5-1 and J is TRBJ2-2; D gene ambiguous. From germline, CDR1 is SGHRS and CDR2 YFSETQ. V was cut by 5 bases and J by 5 bases, with 16 bases left in between. CDR3 length: 15 amino acids.

The chain recombines TRBV7-9 with TRBJ1-1; D unclear. CDR1 is SEHNR, CDR2 FQNEAQ, per germline (reference sequence). V lost 6 bases, J lost 9 bases, and 11 bases lay in between. The CDR3 loop spans 11 amino acids. Written as DNA, the CDR3 is TGTGCCAGCAGGGCCCGGGCTCAAGCTTTCTTT. Amino acids: CASRARAQAFF.

This chain links TRBV4-1 with TRBJ2-5, with 10 bases fitting TRBD2. Germline V gene data show CDR1 as MGHRA and CDR2 as YSYEKL. The CDR3 is 17 amino acids. Trimming at V came to 5 bases and at J to 7 bases, leaving 16 bases not matched to a gene. The chain's CDR3 is CASSVAGGPLQEGTQYF. CDR3 coding DNA: TGCGCCAGCAGCGTAGCGGGGGGCCCACTCCAAGAGGGGACCCAGTACTTC.

This clonotype was detected many times. The genes are TRBV6-6 and TRBJ1-5, with D uncertain. Deletions cut 7 bases from V and 4 bases from J, with 8 bases between. CDR1 and CDR2 from the germline V gene are MNHNY and SVGAGI (reference sequence). This CDR3 has 12 residues. CDR3 sequence reads: CASTGENQPQHF. The CDR3, as DNA: TGTGCCAGCACCGGGGAGAATCAGCCCCAGCATTTT.

Only a few counts were recorded for this clonotype. V and J are TRBV6-2 or TRBV6-3 and TRBJ1-2; D is perhaps TRBD1 (6 bases). CDR1 and CDR2 (germline): MNHEY, SVGEGT. Trimming took 5 bases from V and 2 from J, leaving 15 bases between them. The CDR3 loop spans 15 amino acids. The CDR3 DNA reads TGTGCCAGCAGTGGATCGTGGGGGGCCAACTATGGCTACACCTTC. Translation: CASSGSWGANYGYTF.

In this sample, this clonotype turned up a few times. The chain joins TRBV27 to TRBJ1-6; possibly TRBD1 for D (6 bases). V dropped 0 bases and J dropped 7 bases, with 10 bases sitting between them. Germline-derived CDR1 and CDR2 are MNHEY and SMNVEV (reference sequence). The CDR3 extends over 15 amino acids. The CDR3 is CASSLSQTGNSPLHF. The CDR3 nucleotides read TGTGCCAGCAGTTTATCACAGACAGGCAATTCACCCCTCCACTTT.

The chain has TRBV3-1 and TRBJ2-1; D not certain. The CDR3 loop spans 14 amino acids. V was trimmed by 0 bases and J by 6 bases, leaving 9 bases between them. Germline values: CDR1 LGHDT, CDR2 YNNKEL (reference sequence). CDR3 nucleotide sequence: TGTGCCAGCAGCCAAGAACGAATGGGCAATGAGCAGTTCTTC. Its protein is CASSQERMGNEQFF.

The chain recombines TRBV6-4 with TRBJ1-1; TRBD1 might be the D (5 bases). In germline, CDR1 is MRHNA, CDR2 SNTAGT. V dropped 2 bases and J dropped 2 bases, with 18 bases sitting between them. The CDR3 has 17 amino acids. DNA for the CDR3: TGTGCCAGCAGTGACCTCCCGGTTGGATGGGGCAACACTGAAGCTTTCTTT. The encoded protein is CASSDLPVGWGNTEAFF.

There are a few counts of this clonotype. The chain uses TRBV7-2 and TRBJ2-1, with TRBD2 matching 12 bases. The CDR3 length is 15 residues. Germline loops: CDR1 SGHTA, CDR2 FQGNSA. J was trimmed by 5 bases and V by 5 bases; bases with no gene match: 4. DNA for the CDR3: TGTGCCAGCAGCCCGACTAGCGGGAGAAACAATGAGCAGTTCTTC. It is translated as CASSPTSGRNNEQFF.

This clonotype has a handful of counts. V gene TRBV12-3 or TRBV12-4 combines with J gene TRBJ1-2; D not resolved. V dropped 6 bases and J dropped 4 bases, with 21 bases sitting between them. The CDR3 has 16 residues. CDR3 residues: CASSQYQLGSGYGYTF. The CDR3 nucleotides read TGTGCCAGCAGCCAATACCAGTTGGGGTCGGGCTATGGCTACACCTTC.

The chain combines TRBV20-1 with TRBJ2-7; TRBD2 is a possible D gene (6 bases). This CDR3 has 15 residues. Germline CDR1 and CDR2: DFQATT and SNEGSKA (reference sequence). V lost 2 bases and J 3 bases, leaving 17 bases between the germline ends. CDR3 protein: CSARSLSSVYYEQYF. The CDR3 bases are TGCAGTGCTAGAAGTCTATCTAGCGTGTACTACGAGCAGTACTTC.

This clonotype was observed a few times. The V gene is TRBV15, the J gene TRBJ2-3; 8 bases map to TRBD1. The CDR3 has 13 residues. The germline CDR1 and CDR2 sequences are LNHNV and YYDKDF (reference sequence). V trimming: 9 bases; J trimming: 3 bases; junction bases outside the gene matches: 5. The chain's CDR3 is CATRTGWTDTQYF. CDR3 nucleotides: TGTGCCACTAGGACAGGGTGGACAGATACGCAGTATTTT.

V gene TRBV6-2 or TRBV6-3 combines with J gene TRBJ1-2; 8 bases agree with TRBD1. This CDR3 is 12 amino acids long. CDR1 and CDR2 (germline): MNHEY, SVGEGT. The junction had 8 bases not matched to a gene; V was cut back by 11 bases and J by 6 bases. The CDR3 DNA reads as TGTGCCCACGGACAGGGAGGAGATGGCTACACCTTC. This codes for CAHGQGGDGYTF.

This chain uses TRBV15 with TRBJ2-5; 9 bases fit TRBD2. Germline V lookup: CDR1 LNHNV, CDR2 YYDKDF (reference sequence). V was pared by 6 bases and J by 5 bases, with 13 bases of the junction left unmatched. This CDR3 has 16 residues. CDR3 bases: TGTGCCACCAGTCAAGGACTAGCGACCGTGGGGGAGACCCAGTACTTC. Amino acid sequence: CATSQGLATVGETQYF.

The J gene is TRBJ2-5, the V gene TRBV6-4, with 8 bases identical to TRBD2. CDR1 MRHNA and CDR2 SNTAGT come from the germline V gene. J lost 14 bases, V lost 0 bases, and 11 bases had no gene match. This CDR3 has 14 residues. CDR3 nucleotides: TGTGCCAGCAGTGACTCAAGCGGGGGAATTCAATTATACTTC. As protein: CASSDSSGGIQLYF.

There are many counts of this clonotype. The chain links TRBV20-1 to TRBJ2-1; either TRBD1 or TRBD2 may fit D (6 bases each). This CDR3 comprises 13 residues. The germline V gene encodes CDR1 DFQATT and CDR2 SNEGSKA (reference sequence). V was shortened by 8 bases and J by 6 bases, with 17 bases between the two germline ends. The CDR3 here is CSIRGPPSNEQFF. The CDR3 bases are TGCAGTATACGGGGGCCCCCCTCCAATGAGCAGTTCTTC.

Ten or more counts support this clonotype. The chain is built from TRBV29-1 and TRBJ2-7; 10 nucleotides match TRBD2. Germline V gene lookup returns CDR1 SQVTM and CDR2 ANQGSEA. V lost 4 bases to trimming and J lost 2 bases; unmatched junction nucleotides: 14. This CDR3 contains 17 residues. CDR3 in DNA: TGCAGCGTTGTCGCGCTAGCGGGGGACCCATCGACCTACGAGCAGTACTTC. It specifies CSVVALAGDPSTYEQYF.

This clonotype has at least ten counts. The chain uses TRBV29-1 and TRBJ2-2; tentatively, D is TRBD2 (6 bases). V was pared by 6 bases and J by 5 bases, with 16 bases between. The CDR3 consists of 14 residues. CDR1 and CDR2 (germline): SQVTM, ANQGSEA. The CDR3 reads CSVLTEGGTGELFF. CDR3 DNA: TGCAGCGTCCTCACCGAGGGAGGAACCGGGGAGCTGTTTTTT.

This chain connects TRBV28 to TRBJ1-1; D unclear. Germline CDR1 is MDHEN and CDR2 is SYDVKM. Trimming took 8 bases from V and 8 from J, leaving 15 bases between them. This CDR3 is 12 amino acids long. This chain's CDR3 is CASARTVIEAFF. The DNA for the CDR3 is TGTGCCAGCGCCCGGACCGTGATAGAAGCTTTCTTT.

This clonotype was picked up many times. V is TRBV20-1 and J is TRBJ2-5; no clear D. The CDR3 covers 10 residues. Looked up from germline, CDR1 is DFQATT and CDR2 is SNEGSKA (reference sequence). The V and J ends lost 7 bases and 5 bases respectively, with 8 bases between them. CDR3 loop: CSVPVETQYF. The CDR3 nucleotides read TGCAGTGTTCCCGTTGAGACCCAGTACTTC.

This clonotype was counted ten times or more. The rearrangement uses TRBV7-2 and TRBJ1-5; D unresolved. The V end lost 6 bases, the J end lost 1 base, and 7 bases lay between the germline ends. The CDR3 totals 13 residues. CDR1 and CDR2 (germline): SGHTA, FQGNSA. The CDR3 protein is CASRPRSNQPQHF. In DNA, the CDR3 is TGTGCCAGCAGGCCGAGGAGCAATCAGCCCCAGCATTTT.

V is TRBV6-2 or TRBV6-3 and J is TRBJ2-1; 7 bases map to TRBD1. Germline CDR1 reads MNHEY; CDR2 reads SVGEGT. The CDR3 covers 11 residues. The CDR3 sequence is CLTGNYNEQFF. The CDR3 region has the DNA TGTTTGACAGGGAATTACAATGAGCAGTTCTTC.

This rearrangement joins TRBV15 to TRBJ2-5, with 11 bases matching TRBD2. In germline, CDR1 is LNHNV, CDR2 YYDKDF (reference sequence). The CDR3 is 16 amino acids. V was clipped by 5 bases and J by 3 bases; unmatched bases: 8. CDR3 loop: CATSWSGTSGKETQYF. The CDR3 bases are TGTGCCACCAGCTGGTCAGGGACTAGCGGCAAAGAGACCCAGTACTTC.